A selection of T cell receptor beta chains follows, all from one sample in a study of response to subunit inactivated influenza vaccine. TCRdb re-derived calls from the RT-PCR reads in MiXCR, one entry per CDR3 protein. The table lists more than 500,000 distinct CDR3 sequences, 11% of them singletons. This sample was also put to use in a study of T cells expressing NK-cell markers.

The sample in question was PBMCs from blood, obtained on the day of vaccination. Receptor source: a man aged 45-60 years who received an inactivated influenza vaccine. Both conserved end residues are part of each CDR3. The D gene is left open where the match is weak. Clone size is given for some rows only: seen once, a few or many times, or a class if the clone is expanded.

CDR3,DNA,size,D,V,J
CASSLWGGEDTQYF,TGTGCCAGCAGCCTATGGGGAGGGGAAGATACGCAGTATTTT,NA,TRBD2,TRBV7-2,TRBJ2-3
CSARPEGQGIIGYTF,TGCAGTGCTCGCCCCGAAGGGCAGGGAATCATCGGCTACACCTTC,few,NA,TRBV20-1,TRBJ1-2
CASSQDVDRVLAGAYTGELFF,TGCGCCAGCAGCCAAGACGTGGACAGGGTACTAGCGGGAGCCTACACCGGGGAGCTGTTTTTT,few,TRBD2,TRBV4-1,TRBJ2-2
CASRPTGIMRDTQYF,TGTGCCAGCAGGCCAACGGGGATCATGAGAGATACGCAGTATTTT,many,NA,TRBV2,TRBJ2-3
CAIGEGYWTGSYEQYF,TGTGCCATAGGCGAGGGGTACTGGACAGGGTCGTACGAGCAGTACTTC,NA,TRBD1,TRBV10-3,TRBJ2-7
CASSFRGSYEQYF,TGTGCCAGCAGTTTCAGGGGCTCCTACGAGCAGTACTTC,many,NA,TRBV12-3/TRBV12-4,TRBJ2-7
CSAGDRGGRWSPLHF,TGCAGTGCAGGGGACAGGGGAGGGAGGTGGTCACCCCTCCACTTT,NA,TRBD1,TRBV20-1,TRBJ1-6
CASSQDPGTSGRAFEQFF,TGCGCCAGCAGCCAAGATCCCGGGACTAGCGGGAGGGCCTTCGAGCAGTTCTTC,few,TRBD2,TRBV4-3,TRBJ2-1
CASSMGQTYEQYF,TGTGCCAGTAGTATGGGACAGACCTACGAGCAGTACTTC,NA,TRBD1,TRBV19,TRBJ2-7
CASSLDRGQYEQYF,TGTGCCAGCAGCTTAGACAGGGGGCAGTACGAGCAGTACTTC,NA,TRBD1,TRBV7-2,TRBJ2-7
CASSPAYSIVVTSGSRTDTQYF,TGTGCCAGCAGCCCTGCCTATTCCATCGTGGTGACTAGCGGGAGTCGGACAGATACGCAGTATTTT,NA,TRBD2,TRBV4-2,TRBJ2-3
CAISEARDHEQFF,TGTGCCATCAGTGAGGCCAGGGACCATGAGCAGTTCTTC,NA,NA,TRBV10-3,TRBJ2-1
CASRQLSRSYNEQFF,TGTGCCAGCAGACAACTCTCCCGATCCTACAATGAGCAGTTCTTC,few,NA,TRBV12-3/TRBV12-4,TRBJ2-1
CSVEGWHGQERYNEQFF,TGCAGCGTTGAAGGGTGGCACGGCCAGGAGAGATACAATGAGCAGTTCTTC,NA,NA,TRBV29-1,TRBJ2-1
CAYRPITGYTF,TGTGCCTACCGACCGATAACTGGCTACACCTTC,few,NA,TRBV30,TRBJ1-2
CSARLAGGPRSNIQYF,TGCAGTGCCCGACTAGCGGGAGGGCCCAGATCAAACATTCAGTACTTC,few,TRBD2,TRBV20-1,TRBJ2-4
CATSRDGTNFKSTDTQYF,TGTGCCACCAGCAGGGACGGAACAAATTTCAAAAGCACAGATACGCAGTATTTT,few,NA,TRBV15,TRBJ2-3
CASSLARGGPQETQYF,TGTGCCAGCAGTTTAGCCAGGGGGGGTCCCCAAGAGACCCAGTACTTC,many,NA,TRBV12-3/TRBV12-4,TRBJ2-5
CAISDGGAAVYGYTF,TGTGCCATCAGTGATGGGGGGGCAGCCGTCTATGGCTACACCTTC,many,NA,TRBV10-3,TRBJ1-2
CASSYSKGGGGYTF,TGTGCCAGCAGTTACTCGAAAGGCGGGGGTGGCTACACCTTC,few,NA,TRBV6-5,TRBJ1-2
CASSAHSGPAYGYTF,TGTGCCAGCAGCGCGCACTCGGGGCCGGCCTATGGCTACACCTTC,NA,NA,TRBV9,TRBJ1-2
CSATQVSSTEAFF,TGCAGCGCAACACAGGTTAGTTCCACTGAAGCTTTCTTT,few,NA,TRBV29-1,TRBJ1-1
CASSERLAGVGRTDTQYF,TGTGCCAGCAGCGAAAGACTAGCGGGAGTCGGCCGCACAGATACGCAGTATTTT,NA,TRBD2,TRBV9,TRBJ2-3
CAISEDYEQYF,TGTGCCATCAGTGAAGACTACGAGCAGTACTTC,few,NA,TRBV10-3,TRBJ2-7
CSAGGGRSYNEQFF,TGCAGTGCCGGCGGGGGCCGCTCCTACAATGAGCAGTTCTTC,few,NA,TRBV20-1,TRBJ2-1
CASSSGNSNQPQHF,TGTGCCAGCAGTTCGGGGAATAGCAATCAGCCCCAGCATTTT,NA,NA,TRBV27,TRBJ1-5
CASSLAGGSSPLHF,TGTGCCAGCAGCTTAGCTGGGGGAAGTTCACCCCTCCACTTT,few,NA,TRBV7-2,TRBJ1-6
CASSPRGQASSYNSPLHF,TGTGCCAGCTCACCACGGGGACAGGCGTCCTCCTATAATTCACCCCTCCACTTT,NA,TRBD1,TRBV18,TRBJ1-6
CASSLERIPNYGYTF,TGTGCCAGCAGCTTAGAGCGAATTCCTAACTATGGCTACACCTTC,few,NA,TRBV11-2,TRBJ1-2
CASSEAASGLQETQYF,TGTGCCAGCAGTGAAGCGGCTAGCGGCCTGCAAGAGACCCAGTACTTC,NA,TRBD2,TRBV2,TRBJ2-5
CASSLVVGALGAFF,TGTGCCAGCAGCTTGGTAGTCGGGGCCCTCGGAGCTTTCTTT,few,NA,TRBV5-5,TRBJ1-1
CASSLNGEGTQYF,TGTGCCAGCAGTTTAAATGGGGAGGGGACCCAGTACTTC,few,TRBD2,TRBV27,TRBJ2-5
CASSWSGEQYF,TGTGCCAGCAGCTGGAGTGGCGAGCAGTACTTC,many,NA,TRBV11-2,TRBJ2-7
CASSLTATNYGYTF,TGTGCCAGCAGCTTAACGGCGACTAACTATGGCTACACCTTC,NA,NA,TRBV7-6,TRBJ1-2
CASSPRSDHYEQYF,TGCGCCAGCAGCCCCCGATCCGATCACTACGAGCAGTACTTC,NA,NA,TRBV5-1,TRBJ2-7
CASSFVGEETGELFF,TGCGCCAGCAGCTTTGTGGGAGAGGAAACCGGGGAGCTGTTTTTT,NA,NA,TRBV5-1,TRBJ2-2
CASSLTGGTNNEQFF,TGCGCCAGCAGCTTAACGGGAGGGACTAACAATGAGCAGTTCTTC,many,TRBD2,TRBV5-1,TRBJ2-1
CASSLDTGPLYNEQFF,TGTGCCAGCAGCTTAGATACAGGACCCCTCTACAATGAGCAGTTCTTC,many,NA,TRBV7-9,TRBJ2-1
CASSLAGNVYNEQFF,TGTGCCAGCAGTTTAGCGGGAAATGTCTACAATGAGCAGTTCTTC,NA,NA,TRBV12-3/TRBV12-4,TRBJ2-1
CASSKVAALGNEQFF,TGTGCCAGCAGCAAAGTAGCGGCATTAGGCAATGAGCAGTTCTTC,NA,NA,TRBV21-1,TRBJ2-1
CASSQEGNWPSGDTDTQYF,TGCGCCAGCAGCCAAGAGGGAAATTGGCCTAGCGGGGACACAGATACGCAGTATTTT,few,TRBD2,TRBV4-1,TRBJ2-3
CASSYGFETQYF,TGTGCCAGCAGTTACGGCTTTGAGACCCAGTACTTC,NA,NA,TRBV6-2/TRBV6-3,TRBJ2-5
CASESGVSSGELFF,TGTGCCAGCGAAAGCGGCGTGAGCAGCGGGGAGCTGTTTTTT,few,NA,TRBV28,TRBJ2-2
CASSKGKGAYEQYF,TGTGCCAGCAGCAAAGGTAAAGGAGCCTACGAGCAGTACTTC,few,NA,TRBV21-1,TRBJ2-7
CASSLTGGVNEQYF,TGTGCCAGCAGTTTGACAGGGGGGGTAAACGAGCAGTACTTC,few,TRBD1,TRBV12-3/TRBV12-4,TRBJ2-7
CASSLFLTNEKLFF,TGTGCCAGCAGCTTGTTCCTGACTAATGAAAAACTGTTTTTT,NA,NA,TRBV5-6,TRBJ1-4
CSASSGGVDTQYF,TGCAGTGCTAGCAGCGGGGGGGTAGATACGCAGTATTTT,NA,TRBD2,TRBV20-1,TRBJ2-3
CASSPGQGRSTNEKLFF,TGCGCCAGCAGCCCAGGACAGGGGCGCTCGACGAATGAAAAACTGTTTTTT,few,TRBD1,TRBV5-1,TRBJ1-4
CASTPWAQNYGYTF,TGTGCCAGCACCCCCTGGGCCCAGAACTATGGCTACACCTTC,many,NA,TRBV12-3/TRBV12-4,TRBJ1-2
CASSLPASNEQFF,TGTGCCAGCAGTCTCCCAGCGAGCAATGAGCAGTTCTTC,many,NA,TRBV28,TRBJ2-1
CASEGGGIEQFF,TGTGCCAGCGAGGGAGGGGGGATTGAGCAGTTCTTC,NA,NA,TRBV7-9,TRBJ2-1
CASRQGSGYTF,TGTGCCAGCAGACAGGGGTCGGGCTACACCTTC,NA,TRBD1,TRBV6-5,TRBJ1-2
CASSDLGGGYTF,TGTGCCAGCAGTGACCTCGGGGGGGGCTACACCTTC,NA,NA,TRBV6-5,TRBJ1-2
CASSPGALAGVHEQYF,TGTGCCAGCAGCCCCGGCGCCTTGGCGGGAGTACACGAGCAGTACTTC,many,TRBD2,TRBV4-2,TRBJ2-7
CASSREDRHTSYEQYF,TGTGCCAGCAGCCGAGAAGACAGGCATACCTCCTACGAGCAGTACTTC,few,NA,TRBV12-3/TRBV12-4,TRBJ2-7
CAISAASGSGETQYF,TGTGCCATCAGCGCGGCTAGCGGGAGTGGGGAGACCCAGTACTTC,few,TRBD2,TRBV10-3,TRBJ2-5
CASSQSGGFWNEQFF,TGTGCCAGCAGCCAGAGCGGGGGGTTTTGGAATGAGCAGTTCTTC,NA,TRBD2,TRBV3-1,TRBJ2-1
CASSTLSREKTMQETQYF,TGTGCCAGCAGTACGCTCTCTAGGGAAAAGACCATGCAAGAGACCCAGTACTTC,NA,NA,TRBV6-2/TRBV6-3,TRBJ2-5
CASSQASAGPTDTQYF,TGCGCCAGCAGCCAAGCGAGTGCGGGGCCCACAGATACGCAGTATTTT,few,NA,TRBV4-3,TRBJ2-3
CASSETISTDTQYF,TGTGCCAGCAGCGAGACTATAAGCACAGATACGCAGTATTTT,many,NA,TRBV7-2,TRBJ2-3